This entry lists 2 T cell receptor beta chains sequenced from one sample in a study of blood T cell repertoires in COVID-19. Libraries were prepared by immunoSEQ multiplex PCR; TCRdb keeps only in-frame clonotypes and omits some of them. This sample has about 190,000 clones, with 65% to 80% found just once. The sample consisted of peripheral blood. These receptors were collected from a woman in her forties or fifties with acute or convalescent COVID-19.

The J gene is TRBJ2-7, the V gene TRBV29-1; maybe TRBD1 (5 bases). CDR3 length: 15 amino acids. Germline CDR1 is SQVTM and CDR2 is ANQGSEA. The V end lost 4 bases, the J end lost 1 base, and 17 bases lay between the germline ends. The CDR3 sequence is CSVVKTRGTSYEQYF. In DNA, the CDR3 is TGCAGCGTTGTAAAAACAAGGGGCACGTCCTACGAGCAGTACTTC.

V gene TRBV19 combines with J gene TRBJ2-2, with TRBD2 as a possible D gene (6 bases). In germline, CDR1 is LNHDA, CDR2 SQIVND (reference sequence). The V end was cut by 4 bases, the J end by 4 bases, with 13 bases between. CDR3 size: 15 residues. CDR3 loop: CASSKSGRSTGELFF. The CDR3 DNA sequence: TGTGCCAGTAGTAAATCCGGGAGAAGCACCGGGGAGCTGTTTTTT.